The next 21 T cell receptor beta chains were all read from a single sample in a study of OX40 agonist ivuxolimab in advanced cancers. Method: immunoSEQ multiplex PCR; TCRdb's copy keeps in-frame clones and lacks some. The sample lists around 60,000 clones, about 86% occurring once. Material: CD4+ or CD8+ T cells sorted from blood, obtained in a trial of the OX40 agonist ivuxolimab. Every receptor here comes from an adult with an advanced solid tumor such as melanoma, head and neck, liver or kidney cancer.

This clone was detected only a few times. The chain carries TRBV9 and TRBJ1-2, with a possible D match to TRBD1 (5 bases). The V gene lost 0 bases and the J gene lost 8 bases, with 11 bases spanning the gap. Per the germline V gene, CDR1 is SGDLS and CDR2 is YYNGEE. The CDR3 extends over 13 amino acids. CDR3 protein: CASSVEGPWGYTF. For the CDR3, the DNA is TGTGCCAGCAGCGTAGAGGGGCCATGGGGCTACACCTTC.

In DNA form, the CDR3 reads TGTGCCAGCAGGAATCTTAATGAAAAACTGTTTTTT. Translating it yields CASRNLNEKLFF. This rearrangement joins TRBV6-1 to TRBJ1-4; D remains ambiguous. V was pared by 6 bases and J by 4 bases, with 6 bases between. The CDR3 sequence is 12 residues long. Germline V lookup: CDR1 MNHNS, CDR2 SASEGT.

CDR3 sequence reads: CASSLTGNTGELFF. DNA of the CDR3: TGTGCCAGCAGCTTAACCGGGAACACCGGGGAGCTGTTTTTT. The V call is TRBV5-6, the J call TRBJ2-2; D is unclear. The CDR3 length is 14 residues. V was clipped by 2 bases and J by 1 base, with 6 bases between them. Germline V CDR1 and CDR2: SGHDT, YYEEEE.

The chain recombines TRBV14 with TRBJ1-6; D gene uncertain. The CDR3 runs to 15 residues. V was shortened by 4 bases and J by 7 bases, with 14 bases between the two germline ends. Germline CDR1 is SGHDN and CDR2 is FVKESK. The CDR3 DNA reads TGTGCCAGCAGCCTACAACTCGGACCCAATTCACCCCTCCACTTT. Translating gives CASSLQLGPNSPLHF.

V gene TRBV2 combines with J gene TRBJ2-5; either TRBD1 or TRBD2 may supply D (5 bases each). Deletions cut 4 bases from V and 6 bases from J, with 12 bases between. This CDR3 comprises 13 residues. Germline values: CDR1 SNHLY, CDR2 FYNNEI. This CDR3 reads CASSVGPVKTQYF. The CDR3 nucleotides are TGTGCCAGCAGTGTGGGACCGGTGAAGACCCAGTACTTC.

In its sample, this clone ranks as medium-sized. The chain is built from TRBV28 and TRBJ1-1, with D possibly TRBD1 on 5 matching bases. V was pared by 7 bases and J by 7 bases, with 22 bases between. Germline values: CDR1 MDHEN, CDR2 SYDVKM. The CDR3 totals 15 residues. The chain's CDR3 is CASTSRDPGLREAFF. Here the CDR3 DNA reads TGTGCCAGCACCTCGCGAGACCCGGGACTCCGTGAAGCTTTCTTT.

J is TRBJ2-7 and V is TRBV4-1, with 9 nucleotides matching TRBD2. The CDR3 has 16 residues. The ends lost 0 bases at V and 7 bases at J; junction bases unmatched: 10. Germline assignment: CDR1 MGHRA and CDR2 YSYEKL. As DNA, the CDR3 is TGCGCCAGCAGCCAAGACCCTAGCGGGGTCCGGGGTGAGCAGTACTTC. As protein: CASSQDPSGVRGEQYF.

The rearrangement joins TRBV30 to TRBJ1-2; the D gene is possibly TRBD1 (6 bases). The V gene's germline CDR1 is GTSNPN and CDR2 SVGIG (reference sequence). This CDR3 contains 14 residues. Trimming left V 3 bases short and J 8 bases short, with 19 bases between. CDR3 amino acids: CAWRKRTVTIGYTF. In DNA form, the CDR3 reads TGTGCCTGGAGAAAGAGGACAGTCACTATCGGCTACACCTTC.

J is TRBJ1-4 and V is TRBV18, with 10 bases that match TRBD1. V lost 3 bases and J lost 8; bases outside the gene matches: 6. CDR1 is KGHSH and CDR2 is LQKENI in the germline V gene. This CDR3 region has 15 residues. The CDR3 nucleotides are TGTGCCAGCTCACCGGGACAGGGGCAAAAGGAAAAACTGTTTTTT. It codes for CASSPGQGQKEKLFF.

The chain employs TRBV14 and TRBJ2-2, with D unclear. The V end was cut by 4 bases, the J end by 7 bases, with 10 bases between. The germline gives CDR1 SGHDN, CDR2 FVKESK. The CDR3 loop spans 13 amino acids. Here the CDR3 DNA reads TGTGCCAGCAGCCGGGGTAGGGTCGGGGAGCTGTTTTTT. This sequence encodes CASSRGRVGELFF.

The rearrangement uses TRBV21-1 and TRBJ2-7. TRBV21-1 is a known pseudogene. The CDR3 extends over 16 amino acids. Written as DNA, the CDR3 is TGTGCCAGCAGCAAAGAAAAGGGTATTCCTGTCTACGAGCAGTACTTC. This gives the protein CASSKEKGIPVYEQYF.

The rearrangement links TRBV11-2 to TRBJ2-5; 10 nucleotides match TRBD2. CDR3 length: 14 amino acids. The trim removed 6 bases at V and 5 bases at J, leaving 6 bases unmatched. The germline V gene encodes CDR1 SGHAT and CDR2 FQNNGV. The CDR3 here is CASSPSLAGETQYF. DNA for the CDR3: TGTGCCAGCAGTCCTTCACTAGCGGGGGAGACCCAGTACTTC.

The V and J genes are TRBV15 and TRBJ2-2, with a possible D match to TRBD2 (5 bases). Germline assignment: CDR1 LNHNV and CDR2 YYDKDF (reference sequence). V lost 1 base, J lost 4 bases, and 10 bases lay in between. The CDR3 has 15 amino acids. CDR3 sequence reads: CATSRVGVPTGELFF. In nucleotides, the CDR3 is TGTGCCACCAGCAGAGTCGGGGTCCCCACCGGGGAGCTGTTTTTT.

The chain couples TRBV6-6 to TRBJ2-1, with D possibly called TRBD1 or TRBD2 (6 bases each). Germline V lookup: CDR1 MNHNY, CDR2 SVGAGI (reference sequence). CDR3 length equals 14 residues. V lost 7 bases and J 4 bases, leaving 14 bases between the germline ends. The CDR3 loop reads CASNGGLAYNEQFF. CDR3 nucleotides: TGTGCCAGCAATGGGGGGCTAGCGTACAATGAGCAGTTCTTC.

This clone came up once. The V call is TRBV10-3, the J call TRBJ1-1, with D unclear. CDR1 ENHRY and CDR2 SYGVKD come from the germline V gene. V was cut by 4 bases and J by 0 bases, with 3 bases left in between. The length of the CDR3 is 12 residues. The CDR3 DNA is TGTGCCATCAGTGCAGTGAACACTGAAGCTTTCTTT. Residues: CAISAVNTEAFF.

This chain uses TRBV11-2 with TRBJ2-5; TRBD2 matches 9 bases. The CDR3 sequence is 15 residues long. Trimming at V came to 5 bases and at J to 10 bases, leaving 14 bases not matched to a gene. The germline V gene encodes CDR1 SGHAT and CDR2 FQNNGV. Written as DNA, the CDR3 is TGTGCCAGCAGCCCAGGTGGAGCGGGGGGCTACGACCAGTACTTC. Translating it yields CASSPGGAGGYDQYF.

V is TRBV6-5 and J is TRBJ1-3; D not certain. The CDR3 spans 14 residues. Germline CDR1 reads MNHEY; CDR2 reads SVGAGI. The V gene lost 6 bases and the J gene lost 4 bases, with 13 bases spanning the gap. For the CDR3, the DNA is TGTGCCAGCAGGCCCGGAGGGTCGGGAAACACCATATATTTT. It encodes CASRPGGSGNTIYF.

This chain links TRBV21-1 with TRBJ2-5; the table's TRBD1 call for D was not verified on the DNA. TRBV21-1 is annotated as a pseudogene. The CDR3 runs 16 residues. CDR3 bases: TGTGCCAGCGGTCGTATGAGCAGGGGGGCGGGAGAGACCCAGTACTTC. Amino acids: CASGRMSRGAGETQYF.

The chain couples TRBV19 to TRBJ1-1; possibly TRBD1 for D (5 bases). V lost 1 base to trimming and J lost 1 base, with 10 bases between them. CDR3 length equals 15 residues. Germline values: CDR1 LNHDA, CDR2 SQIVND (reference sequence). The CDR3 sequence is CASSIGGTANTEAFF. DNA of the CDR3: TGTGCCAGTAGTATAGGGGGGACGGCGAACACTGAAGCTTTCTTT.

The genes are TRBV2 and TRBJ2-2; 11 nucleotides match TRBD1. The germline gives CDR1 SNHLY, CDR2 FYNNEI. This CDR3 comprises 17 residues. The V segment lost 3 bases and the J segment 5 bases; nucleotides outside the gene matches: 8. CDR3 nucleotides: TGTGCCAGCAGTGACGACCGGACAGGGGGCGTAACCGGGGAGCTGTTTTTT. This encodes CASSDDRTGGVTGELFF.

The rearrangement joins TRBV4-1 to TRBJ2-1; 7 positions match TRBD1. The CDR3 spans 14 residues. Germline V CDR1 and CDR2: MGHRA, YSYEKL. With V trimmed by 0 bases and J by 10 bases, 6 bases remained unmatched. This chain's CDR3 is CASSQEGGRREQFF. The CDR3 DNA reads TGCGCCAGCAGCCAAGAAGGGGGCCGCAGGGAGCAGTTCTTC.